This TCR beta chain stems from a study of control samples from healthy donors and cancer patients. Profiled with immunoSEQ multiplex PCR; TCRdb holds only in-frame clones, not every one. The sample holds roughly 90,000 clones; over 85% are singletons and the top ten take approximately 1.5%. The specimen was blood. This sequence was found in a woman in her twenties or thirties in good health.

CDR3 nucleotides: TGTGCCAGGGGCAACAGGGGGCGAGGAGGCAATCAGCCCCAGCATTTT. Its protein product is CARGNRGRGGNQPQHF. The chain recombines TRBV19 with TRBJ1-5; 9 positions match TRBD1. There are 16 residues in the CDR3. Germline CDR1 LNHDA, CDR2 SQIVND (reference sequence). The J segment lost 2 bases and the V segment lost 9 bases, leaving 11 bases of the junction unmatched. The entire variable domain, with the rest obtained from reference TRBV19 and TRBJ1-5, is as follows: DGGITQSPKYLFRKEGQNVTLSCEQNLNHDAMYWYRQDPGQGLRLIYYSQIVNDFQKGDIAEGYSVSREKKESFPLTVTSAQKNPTAFYLCARGNRGRGGNQPQHFGDGTRLSIL.